This T cell receptor (beta chain) was recorded in a study of OX40 agonist ivuxolimab in advanced cancers. Study as a whole: The dose-escalation cohort was about 83% male, with a mean age of around 60 years, ranging about 23 to 90.

In regard to this clone: Its antigen is still unknown.

The germline V gene has CDR1 SGHRS and CDR2 YFSETQ. The CDR3 runs to 12 residues. V was pared by 7 bases and J by 2 bases, with 3 bases of the junction left unmatched. Libraries were prepared by immunoSEQ multiplex PCR; TCRdb keeps only in-frame clonotypes and omits some of them. The sample records under 80,000 clones, more than 70% being singletons. Study results and limitations: More expanded clones were seen, on average, in CD8+ T cells than in CD4+.

Exclusion of a patient followed from autoimmune disease history or systemic immunosuppression. This specimen consisted of CD4+ or CD8+ T cells sorted from blood, obtained in a trial of the OX40 agonist ivuxolimab. This chain uses TRBV5-1 with TRBJ2-7; the match to TRBD1 covers 7 bases. This receptor was identified in an adult with an advanced solid tumor such as melanoma, head and neck, liver or kidney cancer. The CDR3 DNA sequence: TGCGCCAGCTCGGGACAGACCTACGAGCAGTACTTC. It is translated as CASSGQTYEQYF.